The 26 T cell receptor beta chains listed next were all sequenced from one sample in a study of blood T cells in healthy people across ages. A second about 7 to 11 cycle PCR used barcoded and J-beta primers. MiXCR, run by TCRdb on the 5' RACE reads, gives a single entry per CDR3 protein. The table shows under 1,000,000 distinct CDR3 sequences, with 46% occurring only once. Source material: blood. Receptors were obtained from an elderly man in good health.

The chain has TRBV30 and TRBJ1-2, with D tentatively TRBD1 (5 bases). Germline CDR1 reads GTSNPN; CDR2 reads SVGIG (reference sequence). The CDR3 has 15 amino acids. Trimming shortened V by 3 bases and J by 7 bases, and 21 bases separated the two germline ends. The CDR3 here is CAWRVDGTFVGGYTF. The CDR3 nucleotides are TGTGCCTGGAGGGTGGACGGGACGTTTGTCGGTGGCTACACCTTC.

Turning to this clonotype: Being one base from a much bigger clone, this may be a read error. The rearrangement links TRBV7-9 to TRBJ2-7; maybe TRBD2 (6 bases). V was cut by 5 bases and J by 1 base, with 12 bases left in between. This CDR3 has 14 amino acids. The germline gives CDR1 SEHNR, CDR2 FQNEAQ (reference sequence). The CDR3 sequence: CASSVSGRSYEQYF. DNA of the CDR3: TGTGCCAGCAGCGTGTCAGGGAGGTCCTACGAGCAGTACTTC.

This clonotype has just one count. The chain couples TRBV6-2 or TRBV6-3 to TRBJ2-7; 12 bases are a match to TRBD2. Germline CDR1 and CDR2: MNHEY and SVGEGT. This CDR3 region has 15 residues. Losses at the gene ends were 9 bases for V and 7 bases for J; bases not matched to a gene: 13. The CDR3 DNA reads TGTGCCAGTATGAACCTAGCGGGAGGGCTGAATGAGCAGTACTTC. Protein product: CASMNLAGGLNEQYF.

In its sample, this clonotype was seen a few times. The V gene is TRBV27, the J gene TRBJ2-5; a weak D match, TRBD1 (6 bases). The V gene's germline CDR1 is MNHEY and CDR2 SMNVEV (reference sequence). The CDR3 is 15 amino acids. The V end was cut by 4 bases, the J end by 2 bases, with 14 bases between. CDR3 region: CASSSAGAYQETQYF. CDR3 DNA sequence: TGTGCCAGCAGTTCGGCAGGGGCCTATCAAGAGACCCAGTACTTC.

In this sample, this clonotype turned up a few times. CDR3 sequence: CASSSTGDLEREQFF. The CDR3 DNA is TGTGCCAGCAGCTCCACAGGGGATCTGGAGCGGGAGCAGTTCTTC. The chain employs TRBV5-5 and TRBJ2-1; 7 nucleotides line up with TRBD1. Germline V gives CDR1 SGHKS, CDR2 YYEKEE (reference sequence). Losses at the gene ends were 3 bases for V and 10 bases for J; bases not matched to a gene: 13. CDR3 length: 15 residues.

As regards this clonotype: It may be a read error: a sequence one base away is much more abundant. The chain is built from TRBV2 and TRBJ2-3; the match to TRBD1 covers 8 bases. Germline V gene sequence: CDR1 SNHLY, CDR2 FYNNEI. With 7 bases clipped from V and 4 bases from J, the junction kept 7 bases outside the gene matches. The CDR3 is made up of 14 amino acids. CDR3 sequence (DNA): TGTGCCAGCAAAGCCGGGACAGGCCCAGATACGCAGTATTTT. This sequence encodes CASKAGTGPDTQYF.

The chain carries TRBV20-1 and TRBJ2-1; 10 positions agree with TRBD2. The CDR3 runs 14 residues. Unmatched junction bases numbered 6, after V lost 8 bases and J lost 2 bases. Germline V gene lookup returns CDR1 DFQATT and CDR2 SNEGSKA (reference sequence). The CDR3 spells CSKTLAGAYNEQFF. For the CDR3, the DNA is TGCAGTAAGACGCTAGCGGGAGCCTACAATGAGCAGTTCTTC.

This clonotype appeared a few times. The genes are TRBV28 and TRBJ2-5; tentatively, D is TRBD1 (5 bases). The ends were cut back, 4 bases at V and 2 bases at J, with 11 bases in the middle. CDR3 length: 14 amino acids. The germline V gene encodes CDR1 MDHEN and CDR2 SYDVKM. As DNA, the CDR3 is TGTGCCAGCAGTTCCCGCTCAGGGCAAGAGACCCAGTACTTC. Translating it yields CASSSRSGQETQYF. Supplemented by reference TRBV28 and TRBJ2-5, the full variable domain reads DVKVTQSSRYLVKRTGEKVFLECVQDMDHENMFWYRQDPGLGLRLIYFSYDVKMKEKGDIPEGYSVSREKKERFSLILESASTNQTSMYLCASSSRSGQETQYFGPGTRLLVL.

This rearrangement joins TRBV2 to TRBJ1-4, with 8 positions matching TRBD1. The CDR3 sequence is 14 residues long. The germline V gene has CDR1 SNHLY and CDR2 FYNNEI. V was pared by 6 bases and J by 6 bases, with 6 bases of the junction left unmatched. The DNA for the CDR3 is TGTGCCAGCAGGACCGGGACAGGTCATGAAAAACTGTTTTTT. The encoded protein is CASRTGTGHEKLFF.

This chain links TRBV12-3 or TRBV12-4 with TRBJ2-2, with a tentative D call TRBD2 (6 bases). Trimming stripped 3 bases from V and 5 bases from J, with 16 bases between. The CDR3 is made up of 16 amino acids. The CDR3 nucleotides are TGTGCCAGCAGTTTCCCTGCAGGGAGGAGAACCGGGGAGCTGTTTTTT. Protein sequence: CASSFPAGRRTGELFF.

The rearrangement links TRBV5-1 to TRBJ2-5, with TRBD1 matching over 7 bases. V lost 0 bases, J lost 11 bases, and 10 bases stayed unmatched. The CDR3 is 14 amino acids. Germline assignment: CDR1 SGHRS and CDR2 YFSETQ. DNA of the CDR3: TGCGCCAGCAGCTTGGAGGGGGCCTCCAATGAGCAGTACTTC. Its protein is CASSLEGASNEQYF.

The CDR3 is CSVVGGTGSGEEQFF. CDR3 nucleotides: TGCAGCGTGGTCGGGGGGACAGGGTCAGGAGAGGAGCAGTTCTTC. The V gene is TRBV29-1, the J gene TRBJ2-1; 9 nucleotides match TRBD1. Unmatched junction bases numbered 16, after V lost 6 bases and J lost 10 bases. Germline V gene sequence: CDR1 SQVTM, CDR2 ANQGSEA. The CDR3 has 15 residues.

The chain carries TRBV12-3 or TRBV12-4 and TRBJ2-7; 8 positions agree with TRBD1. This CDR3 is 17 amino acids long. Germline trimming cut 5 bases from V and 2 bases from J; bases unmatched to any gene: 14. This CDR3 reads CASSLRLGRGQAYEQYF. The CDR3 nucleotides are TGTGCCAGCAGTCTAAGGCTTGGCAGGGGGCAGGCCTACGAGCAGTACTTC.

This rearrangement joins TRBV18 to TRBJ2-4, with TRBD2 matching 8 bases. Near its end, the DNA agrees better with TRBJ2-7, so the J call may be wrong. CDR3 length equals 15 residues. Germline CDR1 reads KGHSH; CDR2 reads LQKENI. The DNA of the CDR3 is TGTGCCAGCTCACCACCGCCGGGACTAGTGAACGAGCAGTACTTC. Encoded protein: CASSPPPGLVNEQYF.

The chain employs TRBV11-2 and TRBJ2-7, with D perhaps assigned TRBD1 or TRBD2 (5 bases each). The J call may be incorrect, as the DNA end agrees better with TRBJ2-5. Per germline, CDR1 SGHAT and CDR2 FQNNGV. This CDR3 is built from 14 residues. In DNA, the CDR3 is TGTGCCAGCAGCTTAGAGGCAGGGACGGGGACCCAGTACTTC. Translating gives CASSLEAGTGTQYF.

The chain is built from TRBV27 and TRBJ2-7, with a tentative D call TRBD2 (5 bases). With 9 bases removed from V and 0 bases from J, the gap between germline ends came to 12 bases. The CDR3 loop spans 13 amino acids. Germline V gives CDR1 MNHEY, CDR2 SMNVEV (reference sequence). The CDR3 reads CASKRGLSYEQYF. In nucleotides, the CDR3 is TGTGCCAGTAAACGAGGACTCTCCTACGAGCAGTACTTC.

This clonotype was counted between two and nine times. CDR3 sequence (DNA): TGCAGTGCTAGAGTCGTTGGGGATACGCAGTATTTT. Residues: CSARVVGDTQYF. This chain links TRBV20-1 with TRBJ2-3; D is ambiguous. The germline gives CDR1 DFQATT, CDR2 SNEGSKA (reference sequence). CDR3 size: 12 residues. Trimming shortened V by 1 base and J by 6 bases, and 8 bases separated the two germline ends.

This sequence joins TRBV2 and TRBJ2-2, with 13 positions matching TRBD2. The CDR3 runs 19 residues. CDR1 and CDR2 (germline): SNHLY, FYNNEI. V lost 6 bases, J lost 5 bases, and 15 bases stayed unmatched. In DNA form, the CDR3 reads TGTGCCAGCAGCCCCAGGACTAGCGGGAGTGTTTCGGGTACCGGGGAGCTGTTTTTT. Translation gives CASSPRTSGSVSGTGELFF.

The table lists this clonotype with many counts. The rearrangement joins TRBV6-1 to TRBJ2-7, with D possibly matching TRBD2 (7 bases). V was pared by 1 base and J by 3 bases, with 19 bases between. The CDR3 is 17 residues long. CDR1 MNHNS and CDR2 SASEGT come from the germline V gene. The CDR3, as DNA: TGTGCCAGCAGTGAAGGAGTAGGGCCGGGGGGCCACTACGAGCAGTACTTC. It encodes CASSEGVGPGGHYEQYF.

This clonotype was seen only a few times. This rearrangement joins TRBV20-1 to TRBJ2-5, with D maybe TRBD1 (5 bases). Germline CDR1 DFQATT, CDR2 SNEGSKA (reference sequence). The CDR3 has 13 residues. The V end lost 4 bases, the J end lost 5 bases, and 14 bases lay between the germline ends. The CDR3 protein is CSATRPGLETQYF. The DNA for the CDR3 is TGCAGTGCTACCCGCCCAGGGTTGGAGACCCAGTACTTC.

The CDR3 reads CASSPRPVAGPSPGNDEQFF. As DNA, the CDR3 is TGTGCCAGCTCACCACGACCTGTGGCGGGCCCGAGCCCAGGCAACGATGAGCAGTTCTTC. The chain couples TRBV18 to TRBJ2-1; possible D gene TRBD2, 5 bases. Germline assignment: CDR1 KGHSH and CDR2 LQKENI. The CDR3 sequence is 20 residues long. Trimming took 1 base from V and 8 from J, leaving 30 bases between them.

This sequence joins TRBV5-1 and TRBJ2-3, with D possibly called TRBD1 or TRBD2 (5 bases each). Germline CDR1 SGHRS, CDR2 YFSETQ. The V and J ends lost 1 base and 2 bases respectively, with 11 bases between them. The CDR3 runs to 15 residues. The CDR3 here is CASSLTTAATDTQYF. CDR3 in DNA: TGCGCCAGCAGCTTGACGACAGCGGCCACAGATACGCAGTATTTT.

J is TRBJ1-6 and V is TRBV20-1; no clear D gene. The CDR3 sequence is 15 residues long. Trimming took off 0 bases at V and 7 bases at J, with 13 bases between the two ends. Germline V gene lookup returns CDR1 DFQATT and CDR2 SNEGSKA (reference sequence). The CDR3 region has the DNA TGCAGTGCTAGAGATACTTTGTTGGACAATTCACCCCTCCACTTT. Translating gives CSARDTLLDNSPLHF.

V gene TRBV10-3 combines with J gene TRBJ2-3; 14 nucleotides align to TRBD2. Germline V gene sequence: CDR1 ENHRY, CDR2 SYGVKD. Trimming at V came to 2 bases and at J to 3 bases, leaving 7 bases not matched to a gene. CDR3 length equals 18 residues. CDR3 amino acids: CAISEPVGLAGETDTQYF. The CDR3, as DNA: TGTGCCATCAGTGAGCCTGTGGGACTAGCGGGAGAGACAGATACGCAGTATTTT.

The V gene is TRBV6-6, the J gene TRBJ2-1; TRBD2 aligns across 9 bases. V gave up 9 bases and J gave up 6 bases; unmatched junction bases: 12. The CDR3 runs to 15 residues. Germline V gene data show CDR1 as MNHNY and CDR2 as SVGAGI (reference sequence). CDR3 sequence reads: CASSAGAGGSNEQFF. The DNA of the CDR3 is TGTGCCAGTTCCGCGGGGGCGGGAGGGTCCAATGAGCAGTTCTTC.

This clonotype came up a few times. The V call is TRBV28, the J call TRBJ2-3, with a possible D match to TRBD2 (5 bases). From germline, CDR1 is MDHEN and CDR2 SYDVKM. Trimming removed 5 bases from V and 4 bases from J, with 16 bases in between. The CDR3 has 15 amino acids. CDR3 coding DNA: TGTGCCAGCAGTCGCCCGGGAAGGAAGGCAGATACGCAGTATTTT. It is translated as CASSRPGRKADTQYF.